The next 2 T cell receptor beta chains were all read from a single sample in a study of T cell repertoires in cytomegalovirus infection. TCRdb independently ran MiXCR on the reads; one entry per CDR3 protein. Here the sample spans 210,000 or so distinct CDR3 sequences, approximately 7% being singletons. Sequenced material: PBMCs. Receptors originate from a human donor in good health (CMV status not recorded). Some clones in this sample may be carry-over from other donors' samples.

At least ten counts were recorded for this clonotype. The chain carries TRBV7-8 and TRBJ1-1; D call uncertain. The germline V gene encodes CDR1 SGHVS and CDR2 FQNEAQ. Trimming pared 1 base from V and 1 base from J, leaving 7 bases between. The CDR3 totals 14 residues. The CDR3 is CASSLGLENTEAFF. Here the CDR3 DNA reads TGTGCCAGCAGCTTAGGGTTAGAGAACACTGAAGCTTTCTTT. Complete variable domain (other parts from reference TRBV7-8 and TRBJ1-1): GAGVSQSPRYKVAKRGQDVALRCDPISGHVSLFWYQQALGQGPEFLTYFQNEAQLDKSGLPSDRFFAERPEGSVSTLKIQRTQQEDSAVYLCASSLGLENTEAFFGQGTRLTVV.

Many counts were recorded for this clonotype. The CDR3, as DNA: TGTGCCAGCGTCGGACAGGGGGCCACTGAAGCTTTCTTT. This gives the protein CASVGQGATEAFF. J is TRBJ1-1 and V is TRBV2, with 11 bases lining up with TRBD1. Germline-derived CDR1 and CDR2 are SNHLY and FYNNEI. Trimming at V came to 8 bases and at J to 4 bases, leaving 3 bases not matched to a gene. This CDR3 comprises 13 residues.